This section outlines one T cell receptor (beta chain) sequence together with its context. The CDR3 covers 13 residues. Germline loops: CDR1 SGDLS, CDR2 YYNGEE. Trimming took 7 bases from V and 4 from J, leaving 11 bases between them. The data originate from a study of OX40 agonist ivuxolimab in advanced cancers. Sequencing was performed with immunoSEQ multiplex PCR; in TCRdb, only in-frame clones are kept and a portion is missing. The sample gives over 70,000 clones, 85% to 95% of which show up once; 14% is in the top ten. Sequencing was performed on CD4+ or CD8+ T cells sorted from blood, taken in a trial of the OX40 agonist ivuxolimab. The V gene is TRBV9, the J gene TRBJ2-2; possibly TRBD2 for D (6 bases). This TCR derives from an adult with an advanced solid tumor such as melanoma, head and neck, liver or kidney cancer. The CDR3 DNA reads TGTGCCAGCTCGCTAGCGCGCACCGGGGAGCTGTTTTTT. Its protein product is CASSLARTGELFF.